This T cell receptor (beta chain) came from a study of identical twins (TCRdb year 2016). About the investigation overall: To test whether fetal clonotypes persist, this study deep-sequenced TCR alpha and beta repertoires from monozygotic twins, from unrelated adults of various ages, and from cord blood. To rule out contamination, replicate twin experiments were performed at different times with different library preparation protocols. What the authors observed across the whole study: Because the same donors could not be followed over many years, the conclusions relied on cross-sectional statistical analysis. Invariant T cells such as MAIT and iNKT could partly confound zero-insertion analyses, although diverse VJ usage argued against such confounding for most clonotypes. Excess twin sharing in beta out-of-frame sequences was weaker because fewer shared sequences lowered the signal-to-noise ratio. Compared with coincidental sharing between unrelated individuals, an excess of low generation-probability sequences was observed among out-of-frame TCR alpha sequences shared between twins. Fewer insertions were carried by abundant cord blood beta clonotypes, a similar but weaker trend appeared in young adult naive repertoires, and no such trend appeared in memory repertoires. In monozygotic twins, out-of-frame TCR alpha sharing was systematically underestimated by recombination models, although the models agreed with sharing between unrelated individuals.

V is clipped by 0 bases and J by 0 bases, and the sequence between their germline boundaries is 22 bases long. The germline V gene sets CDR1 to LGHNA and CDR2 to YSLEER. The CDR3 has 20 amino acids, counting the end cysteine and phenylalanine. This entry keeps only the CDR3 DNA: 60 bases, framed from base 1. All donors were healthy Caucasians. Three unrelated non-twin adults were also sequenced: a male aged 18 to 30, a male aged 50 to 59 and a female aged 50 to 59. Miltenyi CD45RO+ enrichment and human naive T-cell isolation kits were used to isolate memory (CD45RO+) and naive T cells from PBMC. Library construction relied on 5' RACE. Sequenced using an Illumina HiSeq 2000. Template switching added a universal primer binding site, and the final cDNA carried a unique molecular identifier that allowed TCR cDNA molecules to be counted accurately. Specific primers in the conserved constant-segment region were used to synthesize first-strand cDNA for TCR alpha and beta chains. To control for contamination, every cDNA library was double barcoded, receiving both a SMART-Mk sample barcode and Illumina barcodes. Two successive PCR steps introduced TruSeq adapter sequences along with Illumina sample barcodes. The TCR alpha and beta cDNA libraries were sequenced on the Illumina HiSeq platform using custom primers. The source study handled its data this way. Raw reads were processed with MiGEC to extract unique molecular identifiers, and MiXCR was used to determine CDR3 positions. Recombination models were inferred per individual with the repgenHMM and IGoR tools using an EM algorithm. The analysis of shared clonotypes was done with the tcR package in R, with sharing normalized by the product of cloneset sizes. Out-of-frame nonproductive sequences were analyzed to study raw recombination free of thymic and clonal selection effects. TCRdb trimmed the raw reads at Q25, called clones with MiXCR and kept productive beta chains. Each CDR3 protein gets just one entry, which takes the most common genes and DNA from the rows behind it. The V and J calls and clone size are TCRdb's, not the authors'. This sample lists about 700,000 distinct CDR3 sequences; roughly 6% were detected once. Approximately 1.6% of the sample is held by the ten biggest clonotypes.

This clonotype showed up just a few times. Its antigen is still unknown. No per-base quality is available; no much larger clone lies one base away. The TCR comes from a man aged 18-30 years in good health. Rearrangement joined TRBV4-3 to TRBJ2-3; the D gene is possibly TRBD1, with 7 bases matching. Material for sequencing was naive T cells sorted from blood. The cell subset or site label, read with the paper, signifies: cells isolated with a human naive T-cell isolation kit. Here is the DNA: TGCGCCAGCAGCCAAGATTCAGGGGGTAGCGGATATACTAGCACAGATACGCAGTATTTT. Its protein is CASSQDSGGSGYTSTDTQYF.